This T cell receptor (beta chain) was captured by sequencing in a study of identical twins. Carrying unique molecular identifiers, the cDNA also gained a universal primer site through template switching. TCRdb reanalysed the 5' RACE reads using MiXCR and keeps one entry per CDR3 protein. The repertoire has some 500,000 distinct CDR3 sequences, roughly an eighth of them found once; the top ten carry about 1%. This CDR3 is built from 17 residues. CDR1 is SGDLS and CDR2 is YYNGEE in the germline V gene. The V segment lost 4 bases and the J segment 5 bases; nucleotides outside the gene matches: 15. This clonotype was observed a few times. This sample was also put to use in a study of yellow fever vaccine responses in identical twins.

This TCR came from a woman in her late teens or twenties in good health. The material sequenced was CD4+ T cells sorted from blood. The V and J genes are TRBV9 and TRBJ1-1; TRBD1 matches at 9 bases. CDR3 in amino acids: CASSLSGTGTGGTEAFF. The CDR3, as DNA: TGTGCCAGCAGCTTATCCGGGACAGGGACTGGGGGTACTGAAGCTTTCTTT. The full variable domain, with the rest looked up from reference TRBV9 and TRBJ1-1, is DSGVTQTPKHLITATGQRVTLRCSPRSGDLSVYWYQQSLDQGLQFLIQYYNGEERAKGNILERFSAQQFPDLHSELNLSSLELGDSALYFCASSLSGTGTGGTEAFFGQGTRLTVV.